This section outlines one T cell receptor (beta chain) sequence together with its context. Antigen: not known. Regarding treatment: oral pan-JAK inhibitor, 5-10 mg twice daily. Obtained from alopecia areata patients were lesional scalp punch biopsies along with peripheral blood. The CDR3 spans 15 residues. The V gene's germline CDR1 is MNHEY and CDR2 SVGAGI. V gave up 2 bases and J gave up 6 bases; unmatched junction bases: 5. Isolated RNA was reverse transcribed into cDNA used as the sequencing template. Produced via immunoSEQ multiplex PCR; TCRdb's table is partial and in-frame only. The table has around 150,000 clones, 55% to 75% seen once; the top ten hold 12% to 15%. This specimen belongs to a study of CD8+ T cells in alopecia areata. Study summary: Oral tofacitinib (5 to 10 mg twice daily) was administered to treated patients. Study outcomes and limitations: Clonality in the scalp and expanded CD8+ clones ranked among the top 100 were significantly decreased by tofacitinib. Persistence of many expanded lesional clones was seen in scalp and blood during tofacitinib.

This TCR was recovered from a human donor with alopecia areata. The V and J genes are TRBV6-5 and TRBJ2-7; 12 nucleotides agree with TRBD1. This specimen consisted of CD4+ T cells sorted from blood, obtained at week 24, from a patient treated with tofacitinib. CDR3 sequence reads: CASSYEGQGASEQYF. The CDR3, as DNA: TGTGCCAGCAGTTACGAGGGACAGGGGGCAAGCGAGCAGTACTTC.